A selection of T cell receptor beta chains follows, all from one sample in a study of OX40 agonist ivuxolimab in advanced cancers. Here immunoSEQ multiplex PCR was the method, and the copy in TCRdb shows in-frame clones only, minus some. The data hold around 34,000 clones, with roughly 85% observed a single time. Specimen: CD4+ or CD8+ T cells sorted from blood, collected in a trial of the OX40 agonist ivuxolimab. The source is an adult with an advanced solid tumor such as melanoma, head and neck, liver or kidney cancer. Both conserved end residues are part of each CDR3. D genes are given only for firm matches. Clone size is not always given. Where it is, it says once, few, many or a class for expanded clones.

clone size	J gene	D gene	V gene	CDR3 protein	CDR3 DNA
-	TRBJ1-5	-	TRBV15	CATSKGRMDQPQHF	TGTGCCACCAGCAAAGGACGTATGGATCAGCCCCAGCATTTT
-	TRBJ2-3	TRBD2	TRBV5-5	CASSAIGGGLYDTQYF	TGTGCCAGCAGCGCCATCGGCGGGGGGCTATATGATACGCAGTATTTT
-	TRBJ2-2	-	TRBV6-1	CASSERLAGNRFGELFF	TGTGCCAGCAGTGAAAGGTTGGCGGGAAATCGTTTCGGGGAGCTGTTTTTT
once	TRBJ2-5	TRBD1	TRBV7-8	CASSKGQGWETQYF	TGTGCCAGCAGCAAGGGACAGGGATGGGAGACCCAGTACTTC
-	TRBJ1-5	-	TRBV5-5	CASSLEFENRPNQPQHF	TGTGCCAGCAGCTTGGAGTTCGAGAACCGACCGAATCAGCCCCAGCATTTT
-	TRBJ2-7	-	TRBV6-1	CASSEGAAGLYEQYF	TGTGCCAGCAGTGAAGGGGCAGCCGGGCTCTACGAGCAGTACTTC
-	TRBJ2-7	TRBD2	TRBV4-1	CASSQADAGDAYEQYF	TGCGCCAGCAGCCAAGCTGACGCGGGGGACGCCTACGAGCAGTACTTC
-	TRBJ2-2	TRBD1	TRBV19	CASSLGQGLTGELFF	TGTGCCAGTAGCCTGGGACAGGGTTTGACCGGGGAGCTGTTTTTT
-	TRBJ1-5	TRBD1	TRBV2	CAGQGMGNQPQHF	TGTGCCGGACAGGGAATGGGCAATCAGCCCCAGCATTTT
few	TRBJ1-6	-	TRBV6-6	CASSQAWNSPLHF	TGTGCCAGCAGTCAGGCTTGGAACTCACCCCTCCACTTT
once	TRBJ2-7	-	TRBV7-6	CASSPSGNVEQYF	TGTGCCAGCAGCCCCTCCGGGAACGTCGAGCAGTACTTC
-	TRBJ2-2	-	TRBV13	CASSPSGDGLNTGELFF	TGTGCCAGCAGCCCCAGCGGTGACGGACTAAACACCGGGGAGCTGTTTTTT
few	TRBJ2-3	-	TRBV6-1	CASSEPGGTDTQYF	TGTGCCAGCAGTGAACCGGGGGGCACAGATACGCAGTATTTT
-	TRBJ2-3	-	TRBV30	CAWSAWGADTQYF	TGTGCCTGGAGCGCTTGGGGGGCAGATACGCAGTATTTT
-	TRBJ2-1	-	TRBV15	CATSRPTYNEQFF	TGTGCCACCAGCAGACCCACCTACAATGAGCAGTTCTTC
-	TRBJ1-1	-	TRBV15	CATSRDLNTEAFF	TGTGCCACCAGCAGAGATCTGAACACTGAAGCTTTCTTT
-	TRBJ2-3	-	TRBV4-2	CASSLALDTQYF	TGTGCCAGCAGCTTGGCACTAGATACGCAGTATTTT
-	TRBJ2-1	TRBD1	TRBV10-2	CASSDRQGYNEQFF	TGCGCCAGCAGTGACCGACAGGGGTACAATGAGCAGTTCTTC
-	TRBJ2-2	-	TRBV5-1	CASSLEAGPTGELFF	TGCGCCAGCAGCTTGGAAGCAGGGCCCACCGGGGAGCTGTTTTTT
-	TRBJ2-1	-	TRBV7-9	CASSLAASSYNEQFF	TGTGCCAGCAGCTTAGCGGCGAGCTCCTACAATGAGCAGTTCTTC
-	TRBJ2-7	-	TRBV4-1	CASSQEATGQFYEQYF	TGCGCCAGCAGCCAAGAGGCGACAGGCCAATTCTACGAGCAGTACTTC
-	TRBJ2-7	TRBD2	TRBV5-4	CASSLGTSPADEQYF	TGTGCCAGCAGCCTCGGGACTAGTCCTGCCGACGAGCAGTACTTC
few	TRBJ1-4	-	TRBV19	CASDSLGEKLFF	TGTGCCAGTGACTCCTTGGGTGAAAAACTGTTTTTT
-	TRBJ2-7	TRBD1	TRBV4-1	CASSQAQGAPSYEQYF	TGCGCCAGCAGCCAGGCACAGGGGGCACCCTCCTACGAGCAGTACTTC
-	TRBJ1-5	-	TRBV28	CASSSYQPQHF	TGTGCCAGCAGTTCGTATCAGCCCCAGCATTTT
few	TRBJ1-2	-	TRBV7-2	CAIGGVGGKGYTF	TGTGCCATAGGTGGTGTAGGGGGAAAAGGCTACACCTTC
-	TRBJ2-7	-	TRBV5-1	CASSAGTGSYEQYF	TGCGCCAGCAGCGCCGGGACGGGATCCTACGAGCAGTACTTC
few	TRBJ2-1	-	TRBV5-4	CASSLGVNEQFF	TGTGCCAGCAGCTTGGGCGTCAATGAGCAGTTCTTC
-	TRBJ2-3	-	TRBV30	CAWDWVNTDTQYF	TGTGCTTGGGATTGGGTTAACACAGATACGCAGTATTTT
once	TRBJ2-2	-	TRBV5-4	CASIFPTGELFF	TGTGCCTCAATCTTCCCTACCGGGGAGCTGTTTTTT
-	TRBJ2-3	TRBD1	TRBV7-7	CASSSHDRGVDTQYF	TGTGCTAGCAGCTCCCACGACAGGGGTGTTGATACGCAGTATTTT
-	TRBJ2-7	-	TRBV28	CASRHSGHEQYF	TGTGCCAGCAGGCACAGCGGCCACGAGCAGTACTTC
-	TRBJ2-3	TRBD1	TRBV6-5	CAGSDREEDTQYF	TGTGCCGGATCGGACAGGGAGGAAGATACGCAGTATTTT
-	TRBJ1-1	-	TRBV19	CASSIGGVYSGLNTEAFF	TGTGCCAGTAGTATTGGAGGGGTATACTCGGGACTGAACACTGAAGCTTTCTTT
-	TRBJ2-7	TRBD1	TRBV19	CASSIGQGTYEQYF	TGTGCCAGTAGTATAGGACAGGGAACCTACGAGCAGTACTTC
once	TRBJ1-1	-	TRBV19	CASKGPPHTEAFF	TGTGCCAGTAAAGGCCCCCCTCACACTGAAGCTTTCTTT
once	TRBJ2-7	TRBD1	TRBV6-5	CASSYPGQGSYEQYF	TGTGCCAGCAGTTACCCGGGACAGGGTTCCTACGAGCAGTACTTC
-	TRBJ1-1	-	TRBV19	CASSIAAVGVNTEAFF	TGTGCCAGTAGTATAGCGGCCGTGGGAGTGAACACTGAAGCTTTCTTT
-	TRBJ2-5	-	TRBV14	CASSQGRHFSETQYF	TGTGCCAGCAGCCAAGGCAGGCACTTTTCGGAGACCCAGTACTTC
once	TRBJ2-7	-	TRBV25-1	CASSEGHSYEQYF	TGTGCCAGCAGTGAAGGACACTCCTACGAGCAGTACTTC
-	TRBJ2-3	-	TRBV19	CASSLKGRGTDTQYF	TGTGCCAGTAGTTTGAAGGGTAGGGGCACAGATACGCAGTATTTT
-	TRBJ2-1	-	TRBV18	CASSPDTGLSYNEQFF	TGTGCCAGCTCACCAGATACAGGGTTATCCTACAATGAGCAGTTCTTC
-	TRBJ2-1	TRBD2	TRBV6-4	CASSGHTSGGAYEQFF	TGTGCCAGCAGTGGCCACACTAGCGGGGGGGCGTATGAGCAGTTCTTC
-	TRBJ2-7	-	TRBV9	CASSVGTGWSYEQYF	TGTGCCAGCAGCGTAGGTACAGGGTGGTCCTACGAGCAGTACTTC
-	TRBJ1-2	TRBD1	TRBV27	CASSSGTGINYGYTF	TGTGCCAGCAGTTCCGGGACAGGGATTAACTATGGCTACACCTTC
-	TRBJ2-1	-	TRBV7-3	CASSLQVGQYNEQFF	TGTGCCAGCAGCTTACAGGTCGGCCAGTACAATGAGCAGTTCTTC
-	TRBJ1-2	-	TRBV6-1	CASISTREGLFGYTF	TGTGCCAGCATCTCGACGAGGGAGGGATTATTTGGCTACACCTTC
-	TRBJ2-7	-	TRBV6-1	CASSEGIDRTTYEQYF	TGTGCCAGCAGTGAAGGAATCGACAGGACAACCTACGAGCAGTACTTC
-	TRBJ1-5	-	TRBV27	CASSFGSSNQPQHF	TGTGCCAGCAGTTTCGGCAGTAGCAATCAGCCCCAGCATTTT
-	TRBJ2-5	-	TRBV9	CASSVRRGETQYF	TGTGCCAGCAGCGTCCGCAGGGGAGAGACCCAGTACTTC
-	TRBJ1-2	-	TRBV7-6	CASSQDSYGYTF	TGTGCCAGCAGCCAAGACAGCTATGGCTACACCTTC
-	TRBJ2-5	TRBD2	TRBV19	CASSPRSSGTQETQYF	TGTGCCAGTAGTCCCCGAAGTAGCGGGACCCAAGAGACCCAGTACTTC
-	TRBJ1-1	-	TRBV27	CASHSGTEAFF	TGTGCCAGCCACTCGGGAACTGAAGCTTTCTTT
-	TRBJ2-7	-	TRBV7-9	CASTWGRAYEQYF	TGTGCCAGCACCTGGGGGAGAGCCTACGAGCAGTACTTC
-	TRBJ2-2	-	TRBV6-5	CASSYGPGNTGELFF	TGTGCCAGCAGTTACGGGCCAGGGAACACCGGGGAGCTGTTTTTT